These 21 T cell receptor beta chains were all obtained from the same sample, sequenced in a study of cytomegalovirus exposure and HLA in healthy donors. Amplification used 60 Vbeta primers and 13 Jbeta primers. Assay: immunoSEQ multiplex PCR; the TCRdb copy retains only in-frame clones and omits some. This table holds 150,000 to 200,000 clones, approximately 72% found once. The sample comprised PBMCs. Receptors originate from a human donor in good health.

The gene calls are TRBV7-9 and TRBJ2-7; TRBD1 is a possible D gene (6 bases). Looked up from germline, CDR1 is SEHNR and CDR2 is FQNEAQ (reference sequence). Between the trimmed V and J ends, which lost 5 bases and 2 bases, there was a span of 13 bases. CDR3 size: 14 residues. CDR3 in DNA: TGTGCCAGCAGCCGGGACACCCACGCCTACGAGCAGTACTTC. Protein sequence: CASSRDTHAYEQYF.

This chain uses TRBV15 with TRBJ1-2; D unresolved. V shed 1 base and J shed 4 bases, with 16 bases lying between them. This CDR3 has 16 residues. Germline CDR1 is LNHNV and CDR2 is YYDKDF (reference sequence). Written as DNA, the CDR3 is TGTGCCACCAGCAGAGGGGCCGACTACATGGGCTATGGCTACACCTTC. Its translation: CATSRGADYMGYGYTF.

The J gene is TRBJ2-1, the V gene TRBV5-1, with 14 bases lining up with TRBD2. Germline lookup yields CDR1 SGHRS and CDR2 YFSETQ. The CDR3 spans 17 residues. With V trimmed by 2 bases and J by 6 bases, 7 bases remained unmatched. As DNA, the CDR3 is TGCGCCAGCAGCTTTATGAAGACTAGCGGGGGGGGCAATGAGCAGTTCTTC. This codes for CASSFMKTSGGGNEQFF.

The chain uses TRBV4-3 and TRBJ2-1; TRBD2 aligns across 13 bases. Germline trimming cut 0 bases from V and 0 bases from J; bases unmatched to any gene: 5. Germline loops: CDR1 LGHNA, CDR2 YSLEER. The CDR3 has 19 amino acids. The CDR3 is CASSQETSGGYSSYNEQFF. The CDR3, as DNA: TGCGCCAGCAGCCAAGAGACTAGCGGGGGGTATAGCTCCTACAATGAGCAGTTCTTC.

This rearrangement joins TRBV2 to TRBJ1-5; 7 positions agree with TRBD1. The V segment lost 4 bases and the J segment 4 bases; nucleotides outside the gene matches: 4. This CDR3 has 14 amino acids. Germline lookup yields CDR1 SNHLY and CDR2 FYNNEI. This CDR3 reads CASSVVQGNQPQHF. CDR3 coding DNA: TGTGCCAGCAGTGTAGTACAGGGGAATCAGCCCCAGCATTTT.

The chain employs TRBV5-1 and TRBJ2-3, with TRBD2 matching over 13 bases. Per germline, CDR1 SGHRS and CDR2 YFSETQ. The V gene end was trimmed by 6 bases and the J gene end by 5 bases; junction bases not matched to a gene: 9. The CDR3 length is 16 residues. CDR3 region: CASTPKTSGGRDTQYF. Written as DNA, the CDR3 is TGCGCCAGCACTCCAAAGACTAGCGGGGGGAGAGATACGCAGTATTTT.

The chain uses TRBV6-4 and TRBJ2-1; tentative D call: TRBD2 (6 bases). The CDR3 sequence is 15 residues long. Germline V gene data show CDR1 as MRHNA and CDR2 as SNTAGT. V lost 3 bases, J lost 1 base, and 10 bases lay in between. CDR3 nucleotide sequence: TGTGCCAGCAGTGAGGGAGCGGGTTCCTACAATGAGCAGTTCTTC. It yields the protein CASSEGAGSYNEQFF.

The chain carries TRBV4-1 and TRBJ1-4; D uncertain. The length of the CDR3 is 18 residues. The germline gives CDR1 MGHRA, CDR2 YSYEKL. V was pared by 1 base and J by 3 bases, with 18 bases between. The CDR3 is CASSQGPTYSPPNEKLFF. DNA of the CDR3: TGCGCCAGCAGCCAAGGACCTACCTACAGCCCCCCTAATGAAAAACTGTTTTTT.

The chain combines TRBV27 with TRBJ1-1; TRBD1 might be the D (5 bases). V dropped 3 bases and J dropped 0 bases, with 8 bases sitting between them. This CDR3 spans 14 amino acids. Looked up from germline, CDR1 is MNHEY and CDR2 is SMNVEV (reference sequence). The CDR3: CASSFGGMNTEAFF. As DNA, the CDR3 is TGTGCCAGCAGTTTCGGGGGGATGAACACTGAAGCTTTCTTT.

CDR3 sequence reads: CAWSVGQVRFTDTQYF. CDR3 sequence (DNA): TGTGCCTGGAGTGTGGGACAGGTCAGATTCACAGATACGCAGTATTTT. The gene calls are TRBV30 and TRBJ2-3; 8 bases are shared with TRBD1. Per the germline V gene, CDR1 is GTSNPN and CDR2 is SVGIG (reference sequence). V lost 0 bases to trimming and J lost 2 bases; unmatched junction nucleotides: 7. The CDR3 has 16 amino acids.

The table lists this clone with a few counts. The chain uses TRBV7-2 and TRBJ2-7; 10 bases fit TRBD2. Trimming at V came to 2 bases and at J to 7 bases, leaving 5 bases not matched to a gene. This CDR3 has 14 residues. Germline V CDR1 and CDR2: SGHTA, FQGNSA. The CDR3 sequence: CASSLLAGAFEQYF. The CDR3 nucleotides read TGTGCCAGCAGCTTACTAGCGGGGGCTTTTGAGCAGTACTTC.

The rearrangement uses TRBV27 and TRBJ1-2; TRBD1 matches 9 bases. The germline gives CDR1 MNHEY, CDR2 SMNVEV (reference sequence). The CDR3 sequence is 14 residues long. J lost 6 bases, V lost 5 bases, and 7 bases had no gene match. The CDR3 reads CASSVYRGQNGYTF. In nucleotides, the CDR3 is TGTGCCAGCAGTGTCTACAGGGGGCAAAATGGCTACACCTTC.

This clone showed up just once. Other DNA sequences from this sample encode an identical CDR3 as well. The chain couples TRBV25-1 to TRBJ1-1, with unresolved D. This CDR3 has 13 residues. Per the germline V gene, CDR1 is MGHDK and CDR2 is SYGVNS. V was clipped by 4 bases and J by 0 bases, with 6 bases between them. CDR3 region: CASSAGLNTEAFF. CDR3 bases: TGTGCCAGCAGTGCAGGTCTGAACACTGAAGCTTTCTTT.

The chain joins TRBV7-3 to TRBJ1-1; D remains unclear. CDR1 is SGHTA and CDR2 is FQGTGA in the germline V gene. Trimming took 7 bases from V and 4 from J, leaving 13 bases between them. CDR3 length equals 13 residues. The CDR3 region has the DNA TGTGCCAGCACCACGAGCCGGGGCACTGAAGCTTTCTTT. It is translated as CASTTSRGTEAFF.

CDR3: CASKLGQGAWQPQHF. DNA of the CDR3: TGTGCCAGCAAGCTCGGGCAGGGGGCTTGGCAGCCCCAGCATTTT. V gene TRBV2 combines with J gene TRBJ1-5; 8 nucleotides match TRBD1. J gave up 7 bases and V 7 bases, and 12 bases lay outside the gene matches. The CDR3 extends over 15 amino acids. Germline lookup yields CDR1 SNHLY and CDR2 FYNNEI.

CDR3: CASSSGQGLRPLHF. As DNA, the CDR3 is TGTGCCAGCAGTTCCGGACAGGGGCTTAGGCCCCTCCACTTT. The V gene is TRBV7-9, the J gene TRBJ1-6; TRBD1 aligns across 9 bases. V was pared by 6 bases and J by 13 bases, with 10 bases of the junction left unmatched. The germline gives CDR1 SEHNR, CDR2 FQNEAQ (reference sequence). This CDR3 contains 14 residues.

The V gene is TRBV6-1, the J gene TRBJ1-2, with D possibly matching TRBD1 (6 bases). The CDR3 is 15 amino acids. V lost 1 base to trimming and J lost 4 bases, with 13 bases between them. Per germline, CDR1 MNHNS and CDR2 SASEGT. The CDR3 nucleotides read TGTGCCAGCAGTGAAGACGGGGGCGGGGGCTATGGCTACACCTTC. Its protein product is CASSEDGGGGYGYTF.

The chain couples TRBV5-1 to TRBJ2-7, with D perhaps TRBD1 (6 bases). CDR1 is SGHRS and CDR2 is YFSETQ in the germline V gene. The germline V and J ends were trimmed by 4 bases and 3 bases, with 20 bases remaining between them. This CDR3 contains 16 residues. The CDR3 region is CASSPGNSGEGYEQYF. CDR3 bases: TGCGCCAGCAGCCCAGGAAACTCAGGGGAAGGCTACGAGCAGTACTTC.

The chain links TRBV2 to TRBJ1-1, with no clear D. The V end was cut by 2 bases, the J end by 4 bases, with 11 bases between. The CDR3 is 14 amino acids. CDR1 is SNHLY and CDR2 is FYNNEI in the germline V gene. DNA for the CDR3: TGTGCCAGCAGTGAACAGGCAGCCCTCACTGAAGCTTTCTTT. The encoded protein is CASSEQAALTEAFF.

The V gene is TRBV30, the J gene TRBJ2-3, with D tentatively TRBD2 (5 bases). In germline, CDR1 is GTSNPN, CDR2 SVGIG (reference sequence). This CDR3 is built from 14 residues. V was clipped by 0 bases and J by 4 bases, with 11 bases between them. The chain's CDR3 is CAWSVPGSSDTQYF. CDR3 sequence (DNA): TGTGCCTGGAGTGTACCGGGGAGCTCAGATACGCAGTATTTT.

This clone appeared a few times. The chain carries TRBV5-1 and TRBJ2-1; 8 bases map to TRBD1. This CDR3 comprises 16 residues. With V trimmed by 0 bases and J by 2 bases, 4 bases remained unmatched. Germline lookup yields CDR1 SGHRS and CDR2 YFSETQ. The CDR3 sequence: CASSLVGTGTYNEQFF. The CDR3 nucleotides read TGCGCCAGCAGCTTGGTCGGGACAGGAACCTACAATGAGCAGTTCTTC.